This T cell receptor beta chain appears in the sequencing data of a study of shared clonotypes between healthy human individuals. The V gene lost 0 bases and the J gene lost 5 bases, with 14 bases spanning the gap. Germline V CDR1 and CDR2: SGHAT, FQNNGV. CDR3 size: 15 residues. Donation came from healthy HIV-negative adults that had no recent acute infections or vaccinations. Approximately 100 million PBMCs per unsorted sample were used for genomic DNA. Overall study findings and caveats: Apart from blood, nothing was sampled; tissue repertoires likely differ.

Splitting of each subset's genomic DNA was done evenly across several immunoSEQ plates. Assay used: immunoSEQ multiplex PCR; TCRdb lists only in-frame clones, some missing. The sample holds roughly 500,000 clones, approximately 84% seen once. This clone was counted between two and nine times. Its antigen is still unknown. The specimen was PBMCs. The sequence came from a woman aged 40 to 50 in good health. Some clones in this sample may be carry-over from other donors' samples. This chain connects TRBV11-2 to TRBJ2-7, with a tentative D call TRBD1 (6 bases). The CDR3 bases are TGTGCCAGCAGCTTAGATGGGCAGGGGTTCCACGAGCAGTACTTC. Translating it yields CASSLDGQGFHEQYF. The full variable domain, rest sourced from reference TRBV11-2 and TRBJ2-7, is EAGVAQSPRYKIIEKRQSVAFWCNPISGHATLYWYQQILGQGPKLLIQFQNNGVVDDSQLPKDRFSAERLKGVDSTLKIQPAKLEDSAVYLCASSLDGQGFHEQYFGPGTRLTVT.